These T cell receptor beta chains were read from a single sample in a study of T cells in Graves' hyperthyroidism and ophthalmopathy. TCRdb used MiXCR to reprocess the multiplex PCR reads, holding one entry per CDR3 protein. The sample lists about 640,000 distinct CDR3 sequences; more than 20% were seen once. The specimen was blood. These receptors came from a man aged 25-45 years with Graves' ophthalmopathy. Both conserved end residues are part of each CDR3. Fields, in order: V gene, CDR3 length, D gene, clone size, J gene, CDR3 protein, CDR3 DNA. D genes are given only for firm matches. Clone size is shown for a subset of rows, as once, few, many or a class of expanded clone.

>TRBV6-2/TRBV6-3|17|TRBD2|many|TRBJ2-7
CASTLGWLAATSYEQYF
TGTGCCAGCACCCTCGGTTGGCTAGCGGCGACCTCCTACGAGCAGTACTTC
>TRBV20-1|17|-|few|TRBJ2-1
CSAAGKVRDAGVDEQFF
TGCAGTGCTGCAGGGAAAGTGCGGGACGCCGGAGTGGATGAGCAGTTCTTC
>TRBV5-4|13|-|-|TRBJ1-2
CASSLPSNYGYTF
TGTGCCAGCAGCTTACCCTCTAACTATGGCTACACCTTC
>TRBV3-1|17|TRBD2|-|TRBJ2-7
CASSSGTSAPEVYEQYF
TGTGCCAGCAGCTCAGGGACTAGCGCCCCAGAGGTATACGAGCAGTACTTC
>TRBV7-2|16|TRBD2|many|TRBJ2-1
CASSLAWTSGYNEQFF
TGTGCCAGCAGCTTAGCGTGGACTAGCGGTTACAATGAGCAGTTCTTC
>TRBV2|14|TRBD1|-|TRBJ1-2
CASTGTGTPSGYTF
TGTGCCAGCACGGGGACAGGGACCCCAAGCGGCTACACCTTC
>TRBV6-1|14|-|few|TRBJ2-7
CASFSRDGPYEQYF
TGTGCCAGCTTCTCGCGGGACGGTCCTTACGAGCAGTACTTC
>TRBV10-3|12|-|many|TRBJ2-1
CAISGVGNEQFF
TGTGCCATCAGTGGGGTGGGGAATGAGCAGTTCTTC
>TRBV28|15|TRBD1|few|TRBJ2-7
CASSPIRGDSYEQYF
TGTGCCAGCAGCCCAATTCGAGGGGACAGCTACGAGCAGTACTTC
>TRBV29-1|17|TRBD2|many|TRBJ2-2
CSVAGLAGEGGTGELFF
TGCAGCGTTGCAGGACTAGCGGGAGAGGGTGGCACCGGGGAGCTGTTTTTT
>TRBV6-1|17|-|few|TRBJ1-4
CASSEPIERGGGEKLFF
TGTGCCAGCAGTGAACCTATCGAAAGGGGTGGGGGTGAAAAACTGTTTTTT
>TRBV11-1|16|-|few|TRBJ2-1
CASSFQDLVSYNEQFF
TGTGCCAGCAGCTTTCAGGACTTGGTTTCCTACAATGAGCAGTTCTTC
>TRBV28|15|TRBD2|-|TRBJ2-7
CASSLGTSGTREQYF
TGTGCCAGCAGTTTAGGGACTAGCGGGACCCGGGAGCAGTACTTC
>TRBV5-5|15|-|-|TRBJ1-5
CASSLAWAGNQPQHF
TGTGCCAGCAGCTTGGCCTGGGCAGGCAATCAGCCCCAGCATTTT
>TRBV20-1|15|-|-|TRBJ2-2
CSAHLGRQNTGELFF
TGCAGTGCCCATCTCGGTCGGCAGAACACCGGGGAGCTGTTTTTT